The clone carrying this T cell receptor (beta chain) was counted once. The data belong to a study of CD8 T cells in ankylosing spondylitis. 5'-RACE, quantitative and with molecular barcodes, yielded the TCR beta libraries. Via MiXCR, TCRdb re-called the 5' RACE reads, giving one row per CDR3 protein. This sample yields roughly 150,000 distinct CDR3 sequences, of which approximately 32% are seen a single time; 4.5% to 6% belongs to the top ten. The specimen sequenced was synovial fluid, either unsorted or a sorted T cell fraction (not recorded which). This TCR derives from a male donor with ankylosing spondylitis.

The CDR3 loop is CASSQGGSGYTF. DNA for the CDR3: TGTGCCAGCAGTCAAGGGGGCAGTGGCTACACCTTC. The rearrangement joins TRBV6-1 to TRBJ1-2, with TRBD1 matching 7 bases. Germline V gives CDR1 MNHNS, CDR2 SASEGT. The CDR3 has 12 residues. Trimming removed 5 bases from V and 7 bases from J; junction bases left unmatched: 4.